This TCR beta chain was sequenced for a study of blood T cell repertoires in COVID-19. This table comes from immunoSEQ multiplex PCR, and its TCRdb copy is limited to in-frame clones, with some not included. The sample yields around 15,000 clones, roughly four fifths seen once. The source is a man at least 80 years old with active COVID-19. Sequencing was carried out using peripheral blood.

This chain's CDR3 is CASRGRIYNEQFF. As DNA, the CDR3 is TGTGCCAGTAGGGGCCGGATCTACAATGAGCAGTTCTTC. The chain links TRBV19 to TRBJ2-1; D gene uncertain. The CDR3 sequence is 13 residues long. V lost 6 bases, J lost 3 bases, and 9 bases lay in between. In germline, CDR1 is LNHDA, CDR2 SQIVND (reference sequence).